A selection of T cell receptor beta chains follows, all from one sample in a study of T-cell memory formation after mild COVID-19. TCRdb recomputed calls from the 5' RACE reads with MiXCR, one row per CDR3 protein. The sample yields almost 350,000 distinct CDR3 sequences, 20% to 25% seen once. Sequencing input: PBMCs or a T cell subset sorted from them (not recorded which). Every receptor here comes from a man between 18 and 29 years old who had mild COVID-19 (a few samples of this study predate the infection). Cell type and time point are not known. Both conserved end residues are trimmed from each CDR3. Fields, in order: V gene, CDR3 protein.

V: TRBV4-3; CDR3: ASSQGREGYEQY
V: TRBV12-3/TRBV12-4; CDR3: ASSPVGRTGSTEAF
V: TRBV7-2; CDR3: ASSLLSGGTGVELF
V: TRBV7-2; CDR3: ASSFLAVLF
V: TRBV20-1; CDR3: SARTHRGLNYGYT
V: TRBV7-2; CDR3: ASSAHRDSGYT
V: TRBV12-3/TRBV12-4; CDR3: ASSLASGGTDTQY
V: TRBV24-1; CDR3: ATSDADGAEAF
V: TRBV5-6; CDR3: ASSLGLSGANVLT
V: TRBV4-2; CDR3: ASSQDDATDTQY
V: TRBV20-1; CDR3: SARSGTASYEQY
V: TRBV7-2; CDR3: ASRTAGLEDTQY
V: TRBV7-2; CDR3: ASSFGVAGQETQY
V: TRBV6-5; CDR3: ASSSGLEQY